The text below deals with one TCR beta chain. The CDR3 contains 17 residues. V lost 6 bases, J lost 0 bases, and 5 bases stayed unmatched. Germline values: CDR1 SEHNR, CDR2 FQNEAQ (reference sequence). Per the original data handling: Amplification of reference gene primers was used by the study to estimate nucleated cell counts. The data were produced by immunoSEQ multiplex PCR, yet TCRdb's version contains in-frame clones alone and is incomplete. V, J and clone size are taken as reported in that table, and D and trimming were inferred from the DNA itself. The sample has approximately 120,000 clones, roughly 90% seen once. This entry comes from a study of blood T cell repertoires in COVID-19. Study-level background: The United States, Italy and Spain supplied acute and convalescent COVID-19 samples. T cells, B-cell-depleted T cells, or PBMCs provided the cDNA or gDNA that served as material.

The chain joins TRBV7-9 to TRBJ2-7; TRBD2 agrees at 16 bases. The specimen was peripheral blood. The receptor was derived from a man aged 50 or older with acute or convalescent COVID-19. CDR3: CASRGTSGRAGSYEQYF. As DNA, the CDR3 is TGTGCCAGCAGAGGGACTAGCGGGAGGGCTGGCTCCTACGAGCAGTACTTC.